Below, 12 T cell receptor beta chains from the same sample are listed, as sequenced in a study of cytomegalovirus exposure and HLA in healthy donors. A multiplex PCR was run with 60 Vbeta primers and 13 Jbeta primers. Sequencing was performed with immunoSEQ multiplex PCR; in TCRdb, only in-frame clones are kept and a portion is missing. Among roughly 120,000 clones listed, more than 80% were seen once. Material for sequencing was PBMCs. These receptors all stem from a young man in good health and CMV-seronegative.

V usage is TRBV10-3 and J usage is TRBJ2-7; D call uncertain. This CDR3 is built from 15 residues. V shed 7 bases and J shed 0 bases, with 16 bases lying between them. Germline V gene sequence: CDR1 ENHRY, CDR2 SYGVKD. This CDR3 reads CAITDTYLSSYEQYF. In DNA, the CDR3 is TGTGCCATCACCGACACCTACTTAAGCTCCTACGAGCAGTACTTC.

The table lists this clone with a few counts. The rearrangement uses TRBV6-5 and TRBJ1-1; tentatively, D is TRBD1 (5 bases). CDR3 length equals 15 residues. In germline, CDR1 is MNHEY, CDR2 SVGAGI. Trimming took off 2 bases at V and 3 bases at J, with 13 bases between the two ends. The CDR3 nucleotides are TGTGCCAGCAGTTACGGGGCCAGCGGGGACACTGAAGCTTTCTTT. Translation: CASSYGASGDTEAFF.

The gene calls are TRBV27 and TRBJ1-1; 8 bases are shared with TRBD1. Trimming removed 6 bases from V and 0 bases from J; junction bases left unmatched: 3. CDR1 MNHEY and CDR2 SMNVEV come from the germline V gene (reference sequence). CDR3 length equals 14 residues. CDR3 amino acids: CASSTGGLNTEAFF. CDR3 nucleotides: TGTGCCAGCAGCACAGGGGGTCTGAACACTGAAGCTTTCTTT.

The chain employs TRBV30 and TRBJ1-1, with 7 bases lining up with TRBD1. Losses at the gene ends were 2 bases for V and 3 bases for J; bases not matched to a gene: 3. The CDR3 contains 13 residues. In germline, CDR1 is GTSNPN, CDR2 SVGIG (reference sequence). CDR3 residues: CAWSSQGDTEAFF. In DNA form, the CDR3 reads TGTGCCTGGAGTAGCCAGGGGGACACTGAAGCTTTCTTT.

This chain uses TRBV27 with TRBJ1-1; D uncertain. CDR1 and CDR2 (germline): MNHEY, SMNVEV (reference sequence). This CDR3 is 12 amino acids long. V was cut by 2 bases and J by 8 bases, with 9 bases left in between. The chain's CDR3 is CASSLSGREAFF. Here the CDR3 DNA reads TGTGCCAGCAGTTTAAGTGGGAGAGAAGCTTTCTTT.

In its sample, this clone was seen once. This chain joins TRBV6-1 and TRBJ2-5, with D possibly matching TRBD2 (5 bases). The CDR3 extends over 15 amino acids. Trimming cost V 1 base and J 2 bases, with 11 bases left between them. CDR1 and CDR2 (germline): MNHNS, SASEGT. This CDR3 is CASSEDDYEQETQYF. The CDR3 DNA reads as TGTGCCAGCAGTGAAGATGACTACGAACAAGAGACCCAGTACTTC.

Here the CDR3 DNA reads TGTGCCAGTAGCCTTACACTAGCGGGACAACACAATGAGCAGTTCTTC. Translation gives CASSLTLAGQHNEQFF. This sequence joins TRBV19 and TRBJ2-1; TRBD2 agrees at 10 bases. Looked up from germline, CDR1 is LNHDA and CDR2 is SQIVND (reference sequence). V shed 6 bases and J 5 bases; nucleotides not matched to a gene: 10. The CDR3 has 16 amino acids.

The gene calls are TRBV19 and TRBJ2-5, with 7 bases identical to TRBD2. Gene TRBJ2-7 matches the end of the DNA better, so the J call may be wrong. This CDR3 region has 14 residues. Germline V gene lookup returns CDR1 LNHDA and CDR2 SQIVND (reference sequence). The CDR3 bases are TGTGCCAGTAGTTCCGGTCCGGGGGGTTACGAGCAGTACTTC. This codes for CASSSGPGGYEQYF.

The CDR3 DNA sequence: TGTGCCAGCTCACCGGTCAGATACCTCTCCTACGAGCAGTACTTC. Translated: CASSPVRYLSYEQYF. The chain uses TRBV18 and TRBJ2-7, with D unclear. Trimming took off 3 bases at V and 0 bases at J, with 12 bases between the two ends. The CDR3 is made up of 15 amino acids. CDR1 is KGHSH and CDR2 is LQKENI in the germline V gene.

This chain links TRBV10-1 with TRBJ2-7; the match to TRBD1 covers 9 bases. The CDR3 loop spans 19 amino acids. CDR1 and CDR2 (germline): WNHNN, SYGVQD (reference sequence). Trimming cost V 0 bases and J 1 base; bases outside gene matches: 13. This CDR3 reads CASSESWTGANSTSYEQYF. The CDR3 DNA reads TGCGCCAGCAGTGAGTCATGGACAGGGGCTAATTCGACATCCTACGAGCAGTACTTC.

This chain connects TRBV5-6 to TRBJ2-5; D is ambiguous. This CDR3 is 12 amino acids long. Per germline, CDR1 SGHDT and CDR2 YYEEEE. V was clipped by 3 bases and J by 5 bases, with 8 bases between them. The CDR3: CASSSEPETQYF. The DNA for the CDR3 is TGTGCCAGCAGCTCAGAACCCGAGACCCAGTACTTC.

This clone was seen only a few times. The chain joins TRBV28 to TRBJ2-6, with D possibly matching TRBD1 (6 bases). CDR1 and CDR2 (germline): MDHEN, SYDVKM. The CDR3 sequence is 20 residues long. The ends were cut back, 6 bases at V and 0 bases at J, with 24 bases in the middle. CDR3 region: CASREGPPGTLSSGANVLTF. The CDR3 nucleotides read TGTGCCAGCAGAGAGGGGCCCCCCGGGACACTCAGCTCTGGGGCCAACGTCCTGACTTTC.